Shown below are 8 T cell receptor beta chains from a single sample sequenced in a study of regulatory T cells in long-lasting Graves disease. TCR beta libraries were built with iRepertoire HTBI primers and Arm-PCR of CDR3 regions. TCRdb fed the multiplex PCR reads into MiXCR, producing one record per CDR3 protein. In the table there are roughly 350,000 distinct CDR3 sequences, about a sixth of which are singletons. As for time point: newly diagnosed GD, antithyroid drugs for less than 3 months. PBMC-extracted RNA yielded the TCR library. These data are also associated with another study on T cells in Graves' hyperthyroidism and ophthalmopathy.

Sample: peripheral blood mononuclear cells (PBMCs), taken at new diagnosis, from a patient treated with antithyroid drugs. The receptor source for this set is a woman aged 18-35 years with Graves disease.

This clonotype was counted at least ten times. The chain couples TRBV7-6 to TRBJ2-5; D gene ambiguous. The CDR3 runs 16 residues. CDR1 and CDR2 (germline): SGHVS, FNYEAQ. The ends were cut back, 2 bases at V and 3 bases at J, with 16 bases in the middle. The CDR3: CASSLNPRKVKETQYF. For the CDR3, the DNA is TGTGCCAGCAGCTTAAATCCGAGGAAGGTTAAAGAGACCCAGTACTTC.

The chain has TRBV2 and TRBJ1-1; 7 bases map to TRBD1. Germline-derived CDR1 and CDR2 are SNHLY and FYNNEI. This CDR3 is 13 amino acids long. The ends lost 6 bases at V and 11 bases at J; junction bases unmatched: 12. The CDR3 DNA is TGTGCCAGCAGGGGTTATAGGGGGCGCGGGGCTTTCTTT. Encoded protein: CASRGYRGRGAFF.

This clonotype was counted many times. This chain links TRBV12-3 or TRBV12-4 with TRBJ1-1; no definite D call. The CDR3 runs to 13 residues. The V end lost 3 bases, the J end lost 3 bases, and 8 bases lay between the germline ends. The CDR3 coding sequence is TGTGCCAGCAGTTTTTTGGGAGACACTGAAGCTTTCTTT. Translated: CASSFLGDTEAFF.

In its sample, this clonotype was seen many times. The chain uses TRBV6-1 and TRBJ2-3; TRBD2 aligns across 9 bases. V lost 5 bases, J lost 8 bases, and 5 bases stayed unmatched. CDR1 MNHNS and CDR2 SASEGT come from the germline V gene. The CDR3 is made up of 13 amino acids. This chain's CDR3 is CASSSSGRGTQYF. Written as DNA, the CDR3 is TGTGCCAGCAGTAGTAGCGGGAGAGGTACGCAGTATTTT.

This clonotype was seen at least ten times. A read error may produce the germline difference seen at one junction end. This sequence joins TRBV6-2 or TRBV6-3 and TRBJ2-7; perhaps D is TRBD1 or TRBD2 (5 bases each). The CDR3 length is 14 residues. Germline lookup yields CDR1 MNHEY and CDR2 SVGEGT. The CDR3 region is CASSYYGATYEQYF. For the CDR3, the DNA is TGTGCCAGCAGCTACTACGGGGCTACCTACGAGCAGTACTTC.

This clonotype was seen more than once but under ten times. This sequence joins TRBV28 and TRBJ2-1; D is ambiguous. CDR3 length equals 15 residues. Germline CDR1 reads MDHEN; CDR2 reads SYDVKM. V was shortened by 1 base and J by 7 bases, with 14 bases between the two germline ends. The CDR3 is CASSLSRPMGNEQFF. DNA of the CDR3: TGTGCCAGCAGTTTATCCCGGCCCATGGGAAATGAGCAGTTCTTC. Together with reference TRBV28 and TRBJ2-1, the CDR3 gives the full variable domain: DVKVTQSSRYLVKRTGEKVFLECVQDMDHENMFWYRQDPGLGLRLIYFSYDVKMKEKGDIPEGYSVSREKKERFSLILESASTNQTSMYLCASSLSRPMGNEQFFGPGTRLTVL.

As to this clonotype: It may be a read error: a sequence one base away is much more abundant. The V call is TRBV3-1, the J call TRBJ1-1; D is undetermined. Looked up from germline, CDR1 is LGHDT and CDR2 is YNNKEL (reference sequence). There are 12 residues in the CDR3. CDR3 sequence: CASGVGNTEASF. The CDR3 bases are TGTGCCAGCGGGGTGGGGAACACTGAAGCTTCCTTT.

This clonotype was seen repeatedly, ten times or more. This chain uses TRBV28 with TRBJ1-4; D is perhaps TRBD1 (6 bases). Germline V CDR1 and CDR2: MDHEN, SYDVKM. V shed 5 bases and J shed 5 bases, with 12 bases lying between them. The CDR3 has 14 residues. This CDR3 is CASSTRGLNEKLFF. CDR3 in DNA: TGTGCCAGCAGTACCAGGGGCCTGAATGAAAAACTGTTTTTT.